This T cell receptor beta chain was identified in a study of identical twins. This CDR3 comprises 14 residues. With 1 base removed from V and 0 bases from J, the gap between germline ends came to 8 bases. Per germline, CDR1 SGHRS and CDR2 YFSETQ. Template switching supplied a universal primer site; unique molecular identifiers were carried on the cDNA. One entry per CDR3 protein, called by TCRdb with MiXCR from the 5' RACE reads. The repertoire holds over 600,000 distinct CDR3 sequences, with over 20% as singletons. Points from the study as a whole: Insertions were reduced in abundant cord blood beta clonotypes but not in memory repertoires.

As to this clonotype: Its specificity is not known.

This same sample was also taken into another study, of T cells expressing NK-cell markers. That paper states: Sorted CD3+CD56+NKG2C+, CD3+CD56+NKG2C- and CD3+CD56-NKG2C+ T-cell subsets were beta-chain profiled. The authors sequenced eight donors, of whom seven were HCMV-seropositive and one was seronegative.

Sequencing used PBMCs. The clonotype was recovered from a young woman in good health. The chain recombines TRBV5-1 with TRBJ2-7; D gene unclear. The CDR3 spells CASSLSSNSYEQYF. The DNA for the CDR3 is TGCGCCAGCAGCTTGTCCTCAAACTCCTACGAGCAGTACTTC.